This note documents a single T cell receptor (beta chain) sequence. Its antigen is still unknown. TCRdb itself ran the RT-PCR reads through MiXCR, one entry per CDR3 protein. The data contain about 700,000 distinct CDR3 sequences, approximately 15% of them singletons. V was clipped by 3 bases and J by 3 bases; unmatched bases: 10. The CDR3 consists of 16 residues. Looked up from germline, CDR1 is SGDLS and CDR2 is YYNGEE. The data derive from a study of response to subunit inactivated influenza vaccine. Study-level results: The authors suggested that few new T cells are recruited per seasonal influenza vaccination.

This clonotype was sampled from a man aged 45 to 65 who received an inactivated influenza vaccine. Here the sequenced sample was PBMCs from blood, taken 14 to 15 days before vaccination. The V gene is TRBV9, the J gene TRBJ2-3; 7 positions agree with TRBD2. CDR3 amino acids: CASSGSTSGRTDTQYF. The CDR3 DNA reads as TGTGCCAGCAGCGGATCGACGTCCGGGAGGACAGATACGCAGTATTTT.